The 18 T cell receptor beta chains in this list originate from one sample, sequenced in a study of PD-1 blockade in classical Hodgkin lymphoma. TCRdb keeps only in-frame clones here, not all; method: immunoSEQ multiplex PCR. The sample consists of approximately 20,000 clones, over 65% of them appearing once. Time point reported: cycle 4 day 1 (C4D1), after about 6 weeks of nivolumab. Every patient was affected by relapse after autologous stem cell transplantation, while exposure to brentuximab vedotin was not uniform. Sequences were derived from peripheral blood mononuclear cells (PBMCs), sampled before the fourth cycle of nivolumab. The origin of the receptors is a human donor with classical Hodgkin lymphoma.

This clone appeared a single time. The rearrangement uses TRBV14 and TRBJ2-3; D not certain. The ends were cut back, 1 base at V and 2 bases at J, with 7 bases in the middle. This CDR3 is 14 amino acids long. The germline V gene encodes CDR1 SGHDN and CDR2 FVKESK. The CDR3 loop is CASSQVGITDTQYF. DNA for the CDR3: TGTGCCAGCAGCCAAGTGGGCATCACAGATACGCAGTATTTT.

This chain links TRBV4-1 with TRBJ1-5; D may be TRBD1 (6 bases). The CDR3 runs to 18 residues. Germline CDR1 is MGHRA and CDR2 is YSYEKL. Trimming cost V 0 bases and J 0 bases, with 15 bases left between them. The CDR3 reads CASSQDPRGHPSNQPQHF. The CDR3 DNA reads TGCGCCAGCAGCCAAGATCCCCGGGGACACCCTAGCAATCAGCCCCAGCATTTT.

The chain couples TRBV6-5 to TRBJ2-1, with 7 bases identical to TRBD1. This CDR3 region has 13 residues. With V trimmed by 2 bases and J by 8 bases, 3 bases remained unmatched. CDR1 and CDR2 (germline): MNHEY, SVGAGI. The CDR3 here is CASSYQGGDEQFF. CDR3 sequence (DNA): TGTGCCAGCAGTTACCAAGGGGGCGATGAGCAGTTCTTC.

The rearrangement links TRBV7-9 to TRBJ2-1; D is possibly TRBD2 (6 bases). V lost 4 bases to trimming and J lost 0 bases, with 10 bases between them. The CDR3 is made up of 15 amino acids. From germline, CDR1 is SEHNR and CDR2 FQNEAQ (reference sequence). The CDR3 DNA is TGTGCCAGCAGCTGGGAGGCCAGCTCCTACAATGAGCAGTTCTTC. This sequence encodes CASSWEASSYNEQFF.

With regard to this clone: Its ends do not fully match the called genes, so a read error is possible. This chain uses TRBV6-6 with TRBJ2-7; possible D gene TRBD2, 6 bases. The germline V gene has CDR1 MNHNY and CDR2 SVGAGI (reference sequence). The CDR3 is made up of 15 amino acids. CDR3 amino acids: CASTYRPGSSYEQYF. For the CDR3, the DNA is TGTGCCAGCACTTACCGCCCCGGGAGCTCCTACGAGCAGTACTTC.

This clone was detected a few times. The chain uses TRBV29-1 and TRBJ1-2; D might be TRBD1 (5 bases). Germline lookup yields CDR1 SQVTM and CDR2 ANQGSEA. V was clipped by 4 bases and J by 2 bases, with 11 bases between them. The CDR3 runs 13 residues. This CDR3 reads CSVAPDRNYGYTF. The CDR3 DNA is TGCAGCGTTGCACCAGACAGAAACTATGGCTACACCTTC.

The chain employs TRBV18 and TRBJ1-1, with a weak D call TRBD1 (5 bases). This CDR3 has 15 residues. Deletions cut 1 base from V and 5 bases from J, with 14 bases between. Germline loops: CDR1 KGHSH, CDR2 LQKENI. CDR3 residues: CASSPQIDSRTEAFF. The DNA for the CDR3 is TGTGCCAGCTCACCACAGATAGACAGCCGAACTGAAGCTTTCTTT.

This rearrangement joins TRBV2 to TRBJ2-7; either TRBD1 or TRBD2 may fit D (5 bases each). V was pared by 8 bases and J by 6 bases, with 14 bases between. CDR1 is SNHLY and CDR2 is FYNNEI in the germline V gene. The CDR3 totals 12 residues. The CDR3 nucleotides read TGTGCCAGCCTAAATGGGGGTGCCGAGCAGTACTTC. Translation gives CASLNGGAEQYF.

This clone was observed a single time. This rearrangement joins TRBV4-1 to TRBJ2-3; 10 bases align to TRBD1. This CDR3 region has 16 residues. Per germline, CDR1 MGHRA and CDR2 YSYEKL. Trimming at V came to 0 bases and at J to 3 bases, leaving 3 bases not matched to a gene. In nucleotides, the CDR3 is TGCGCCAGCAGCCAAGATGGGACAGGGGTAACAGATACGCAGTATTTT. It specifies CASSQDGTGVTDTQYF.

This clone has more than one count but fewer than ten. This rearrangement joins TRBV5-1 to TRBJ2-5; a possible D gene is TRBD1 (5 bases). CDR3 length equals 15 residues. Trimming removed 0 bases from V and 2 bases from J, with 11 bases in between. Germline V gene sequence: CDR1 SGHRS, CDR2 YFSETQ. CDR3 DNA: TGCGCCAGCAGCTTGGACATAAAGGGGCAAGAGACCCAGTACTTC. Residues: CASSLDIKGQETQYF.

This chain joins TRBV18 and TRBJ2-1, with 9 bases identical to TRBD2. Trimming at V came to 0 bases and at J to 9 bases, leaving 3 bases not matched to a gene. CDR1 and CDR2 from the germline V gene are KGHSH and LQKENI. The CDR3 is 14 residues long. The DNA of the CDR3 is TGTGCCAGCTCACCACCGGGACTAGCCGCTGAGCAGTTCTTC. This sequence encodes CASSPPGLAAEQFF.

This clone was observed a handful of times. This chain uses TRBV18 with TRBJ1-5, with 8 nucleotides matching TRBD1. The CDR3 runs to 15 residues. After removal of 2 bases from V and 0 bases from J, the junction contained 0 bases not matched to a gene. Germline CDR1 KGHSH, CDR2 LQKENI. The CDR3 DNA reads as TGTGCCAGCTCACCAACAGGGGGTAGCAATCAGCCCCAGCATTTT. This gives the protein CASSPTGGSNQPQHF.

This CDR3 is CASSLEGQTYEQYF. The CDR3 nucleotides are TGTGCCAGCAGCTTAGAAGGACAAACCTACGAGCAGTACTTC. The rearrangement uses TRBV13 and TRBJ2-7, with D possibly being TRBD1 (5 bases). V lost 1 base to trimming and J lost 2 bases, with 9 bases between them. Germline V lookup: CDR1 PRHDT, CDR2 FYEKMQ (reference sequence). This CDR3 region has 14 residues.

In nucleotides, the CDR3 is TGTGCCAGCAGTTTGACGGGGGTCGCGAACACCGGGGAGCTGTTTTTT. Translation: CASSLTGVANTGELFF. The rearrangement links TRBV27 to TRBJ2-2; perhaps TRBD2 as D (6 bases). This CDR3 region has 16 residues. V was pared by 3 bases and J by 0 bases, with 11 bases between. Germline CDR1 MNHEY, CDR2 SMNVEV (reference sequence).

To note about this clone: One junction end does not reproduce the germline sequence, and a read error may be involved. The V and J genes are TRBV7-8 and TRBJ2-7, with D possibly TRBD1 on 6 matching bases. Germline V lookup: CDR1 SGHVS, CDR2 FQNEAQ. The CDR3 runs 14 residues. CDR3 sequence reads: CASSLGTRQLKGDF. CDR3 sequence (DNA): TGTGCCAGCAGCTTGGGGACACGCCAACTCAAAGGGGACTTC.

This chain connects TRBV27 to TRBJ2-1, with a weak D call TRBD1 (6 bases). The CDR3 has 16 amino acids. V was shortened by 4 bases and J by 12 bases, with 25 bases between the two germline ends. Germline loops: CDR1 MNHEY, CDR2 SMNVEV (reference sequence). The CDR3 coding sequence is TGTGCCAGCAGTTCGGCAGGGGCTTCGGGGCTTGATGGGCAGTTCTTC. Amino acid sequence: CASSSAGASGLDGQFF.

The genes are TRBV11-2 and TRBJ1-1; D uncertain. The CDR3 spans 11 residues. Germline loops: CDR1 SGHAT, CDR2 FQNNGV. The germline V and J ends were trimmed by 5 bases and 5 bases, with 6 bases remaining between them. CDR3 residues: CASSLRTEAFF. The CDR3 bases are TGTGCCAGCAGCCTCCGGACTGAAGCTTTCTTT. Using reference TRBV11-2 and TRBJ1-1 for the parts outside the CDR3, the full variable domain is EAGVAQSPRYKIIEKRQSVAFWCNPISGHATLYWYQQILGQGPKLLIQFQNNGVVDDSQLPKDRFSAERLKGVDSTLKIQPAKLEDSAVYLCASSLRTEAFFGQGTRLTVV.

The chain joins TRBV5-1 to TRBJ2-1; the D is unclear. The CDR3 runs 15 residues. CDR1 is SGHRS and CDR2 is YFSETQ in the germline V gene. With 1 base removed from V and 4 bases from J, the gap between germline ends came to 12 bases. This CDR3 is CASSLLKGGYNEQFF. CDR3 DNA: TGCGCCAGCAGCTTGCTCAAGGGCGGATACAATGAGCAGTTCTTC.